This T cell receptor (beta chain) was observed in a study of shared clonotypes between healthy human individuals. Turning to the study itself: CD4 naive and CD4 memory each took three plates per donor, while CD8 naive took two and CD8 memory one. Study results and caveats: What naive subsets generally showed was a larger estimated richness than memory subsets showed. Deeper or shallower sequencing was expected to change how clonotypes are shared among donors.

Trimming at V came to 3 bases and at J to 1 base, leaving 2 bases not matched to a gene. Per germline, CDR1 SGHTA and CDR2 FQGNSA. The CDR3 length is 15 residues. The assay was immunoSEQ multiplex PCR, and TCRdb's table has in-frame clones only and misses some. The sample lists around 650,000 clones, roughly 95% seen once, with approximately 0.12% in the top ten. A remark on this clone: Its specificity is unknown.

It was CD45RO-negative cells, positively selected for CCR7, that made up naive CD8 cells, with terminally differentiated effector memory CD45RA+ cells excluded. The receptor was derived from a woman aged 25 to 39 in good health. The sample was naive CD8+ T cells sorted from blood. V is TRBV7-2 and J is TRBJ2-3; 9 positions match TRBD2. The chain's CDR3 is CASSFSGRGTDTQYF. In nucleotides, the CDR3 is TGTGCCAGCAGCTTTAGCGGGAGAGGCACAGATACGCAGTATTTT.